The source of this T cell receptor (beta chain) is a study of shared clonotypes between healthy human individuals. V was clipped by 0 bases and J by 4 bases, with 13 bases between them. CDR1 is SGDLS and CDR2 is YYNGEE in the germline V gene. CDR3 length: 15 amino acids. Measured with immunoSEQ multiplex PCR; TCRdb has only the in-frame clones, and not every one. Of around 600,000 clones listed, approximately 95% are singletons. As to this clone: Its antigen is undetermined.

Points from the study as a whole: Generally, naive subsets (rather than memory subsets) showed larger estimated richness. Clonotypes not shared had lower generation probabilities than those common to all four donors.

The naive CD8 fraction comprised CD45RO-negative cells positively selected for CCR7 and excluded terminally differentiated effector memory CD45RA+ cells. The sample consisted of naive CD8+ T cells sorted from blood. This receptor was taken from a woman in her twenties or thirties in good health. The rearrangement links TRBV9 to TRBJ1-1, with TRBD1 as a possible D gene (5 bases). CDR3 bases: TGTGCCAGCAGCGTAGGTGGTAGGGGAGGCACTGAAGCTTTCTTT. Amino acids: CASSVGGRGGTEAFF.